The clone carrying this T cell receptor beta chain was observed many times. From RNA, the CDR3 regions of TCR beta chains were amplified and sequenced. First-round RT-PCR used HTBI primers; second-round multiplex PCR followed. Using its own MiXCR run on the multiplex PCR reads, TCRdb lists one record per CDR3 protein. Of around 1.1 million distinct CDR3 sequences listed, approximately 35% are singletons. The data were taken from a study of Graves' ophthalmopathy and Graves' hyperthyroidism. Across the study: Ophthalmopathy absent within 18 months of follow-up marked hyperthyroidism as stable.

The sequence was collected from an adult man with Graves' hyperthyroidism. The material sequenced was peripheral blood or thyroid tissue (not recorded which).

CDR3 bases: TGTGCCAGCACCTCCGACGCAACTAATGAAAAACTGTTTTTT. This codes for CASTSDATNEKLFF. The genes are TRBV12-3 or TRBV12-4 and TRBJ1-4; D unclear. The CDR3 runs 14 residues. The V end was cut by 7 bases, the J end by 0 bases, with 9 bases between.